Given below is one T cell receptor (beta chain) in context. The antigen it binds to is not known. Base qualities are not recorded, but no much larger clone differs from it by a single base. The data are from a study of response to subunit inactivated influenza vaccine (dated 2018 in TCRdb). Looking at the study overall: The study used deep quantitative T cell receptor repertoire profiling to track responses to a trivalent subunit inactivated influenza vaccine.

Library generation was performed with RT-PCR. The run used an Illumina HiSeq 2500. TCRdb reprocessed the public reads (quality trimming at Q25 with fastp, clone calling with MiXCR) and kept in-frame beta chains. For every CDR3 protein sequence, its rows merge into one entry that carries the most common genes and DNA. The sample includes roughly 550,000 distinct CDR3 sequences, with less than 25% observed a single time. The ten top clones hold around 2.8% of the sample. From a lookup of the germline V gene (reference sequence), CDR1 and CDR2 are SGHAT and FQDESV. V and J are truncated by 2 bases and 3 bases respectively, leaving an intervening sequence of 22 bases. From its cysteine to its phenylalanine, the CDR3 spans 18 amino acids. CDR3 DNA is the only sequence kept; it has 54 bases, read in frame from the first base. Here is what the overall study found, with its caveats: The authors suggested that each seasonal influenza vaccination may recruit only a limited number of new T cells.

These sequences were also reported in another study, on T cells expressing NK-cell markers. The second source states: 5'RACE template switching, by which a universal primer site and unique molecular identifiers were added, was used to make TCR beta cDNA libraries. Three sorted T-cell subsets (CD3+CD56+NKG2C+, CD3+CD56+NKG2C- and CD3+CD56-NKG2C+) from several donors had their TCR beta-chain repertoires profiled. Among the eight sequenced donors, seven were HCMV-seropositive and one was HCMV-seronegative. In several experiments an anti-gammadeltaTCR antibody was added to restrict sorting to alphabetaTCR-expressing T cells. In six donors, the dominant CD3+CD56+NKG2C+ clonotypes were among the top 10 CD8+ clonotypes and accounted for 1.0-7.0% of CD8+ T cells. Those dominant clonotypes were again the most abundant among CD3+CD56-NKG2C+ cells in four donors, at about 28.3-60.1%. It remained unclear whether the expanded NKG2C-expressing T cell clones were specific for HCMV antigens. The study sequenced eight donors, all healthy volunteers chosen at random: three men and five women. To determine HCMV serostatus, a commercial ELISA kit was used to detect HCMV-specific IgG in serum. Peripheral blood mononuclear cells were isolated from blood by Ficoll density gradient centrifugation. Using Miltenyi isolation kits, CD4+ and CD8+ T cells were isolated from PBMC through magnetic immunoseparation. cDNA synthesis was primed from the TCR beta constant segment, followed by two successive PCR amplification steps. Illumina HiSeq 2000/2500, MiSeq or NextSeq was used to sequence libraries as 2 x 150 bp reads. Reads were demultiplexed and grouped by UMI with MIGEC, and clonotypes were assembled and quantified with MiTCR. Only TCR cDNA sequences supported by at least two reads were kept to exclude erroneous sequences. The tcR package was used for downstream repertoire analysis, with clonotypes matched between fractions based on CDR3 nucleotide sequence plus V segment. VDJmatch was used to annotate antigen specificity against VDJdb, with one amino acid substitution in CDR3 allowed.

The material sequenced was CD4+ T cells sorted from PBMCs, taken approximately 13 days after vaccination. This receptor was obtained from a man aged 45 to 65 who received an inactivated influenza vaccine. Donor details come from another sample of the same person, matched by shared clones. The chain employs TRBV11-1 and TRBJ1-1; 5 matching bases give a weak D call of TRBD1. The CDR3 region has the sequence CASSLYRWQGKLDTEAFF. In nucleotide form, the sequence is TGTGCCAGCAGCTTATATAGGTGGCAGGGTAAATTGGACACTGAAGCTTTCTTT.